This entry describes one T cell receptor (beta chain). What it binds is not known. The CDR3 is 13 amino acids. This record belongs to a study of CXCR3-negative and CXCR3-positive naive CD8 T cells. Study outcomes and limitations: Researchers report that CXCR3-positive naive cells carry more hydrophobic TRB CDR3s than CXCR3-negative naive cells.

TRB cDNA libraries were made by UMI-labeled 5' RACE. TCRdb reworked the 5' RACE reads into one entry per CDR3 protein, no DNA. This sample's clone table lists over 100,000 distinct CDR3 sequences. The specimen sequenced was naive CXCR3+ CD8+ T cells from blood. Subset here: CD45RO-CCR7+CD27+CD95- naive CD8+ T cells expressing CXCR3 (TNR3+). This clonotype was obtained from a human donor in good health. Some clones in this sample may be carry-over from other donors' samples. The V and J genes are TRBV12-3 or TRBV12-4 and TRBJ2-5; TCRdb proposes TRBD1, but this gene call is untestable without DNA. CDR3 sequence reads: CASTRQHQETQYF.